The rows below give T cell receptor beta chains drawn from one sample of a study of regulatory T cells in long-lasting Graves disease. From the multiplex PCR reads, TCRdb called clonotypes with MiXCR, one entry per CDR3 protein. Among more than 650,000 distinct CDR3 sequences listed, about 30% were seen once. The sequencing here drew on peripheral blood mononuclear cells (PBMCs), taken when the disease was refractory, from a patient treated with antithyroid drugs. The receptors derive from a female donor with Graves disease. Each CDR3 is given with its conserved first and last residue. The order of the fields is clone size, D gene, V gene, J gene, CDR3 DNA, CDR3 protein. The D gene is left open where the match is weak. The listing skips clone size in some rows; elsewhere it reads once, few, many or a size class.

few,TRBD1,TRBV12-5,TRBJ1-1,TGTGCTAGTGGACTTGGGGGACAGGGAGGCACTGAAGCTTTCTTT,CASGLGGQGGTEAFF
-,-,TRBV11-2,TRBJ1-6,TGTGCCAGCAGCTCCCGGGGAGGGAGTAATTCACCCCTCCACTTT,CASSSRGGSNSPLHF
-,-,TRBV3-1,TRBJ1-2,TGTGCCAGCAGCCAACCCCTACCCAGGACAGCGTTCTATGGCTACACCTTC,CASSQPLPRTAFYGYTF
many,-,TRBV12-3/TRBV12-4,TRBJ2-2,TGTGCCAGCAGTTTTTTACGTAGACTAGCGAACACCGGGGAGCTGTTTTTT,CASSFLRRLANTGELFF
-,-,TRBV5-6,TRBJ2-7,TGTGCCAGCAGCGGCCGACTGTTCCCCTACGAGCAGTACTTC,CASSGRLFPYEQYF
-,TRBD1,TRBV2,TRBJ1-1,TGTGCCAGCTCACCAATCCAGGGGGACACTGAAGCTTTCTTT,CASSPIQGDTEAFF
-,-,TRBV5-6,TRBJ2-5,TGTGCCAGCAGCTTGTCCCTAAGGTGGGGACAAGAAGAGACCCAGTACTTC,CASSLSLRWGQEETQYF
-,TRBD2,TRBV20-1,TRBJ2-5,TGCAGTGCTAGACCGGGACTAGCTAGTTTAGAGACCCAGTACTTC,CSARPGLASLETQYF
-,-,TRBV28,TRBJ2-1,TGTGCCAGCAGTTTTCCGAAGAGCTCCTACAATGAGCAGTTCTTC,CASSFPKSSYNEQFF
once,-,TRBV11-2,TRBJ2-5,TGTGCCAGCAGCTTAGATGGCAGGTTTTCGGGGCGGGAGACCCAGTACTTC,CASSLDGRFSGRETQYF
-,-,TRBV7-9,TRBJ2-7,TGTGCCAGCAGCTTAGTTGAGGGACACCTCTACGAGCAGTACTTC,CASSLVEGHLYEQYF
few,-,TRBV20-1,TRBJ1-6,TGCAGTGCTAGAGATTTGGGGGCTTCCTATAATTCACCCCTCCACTTT,CSARDLGASYNSPLHF
-,TRBD1,TRBV28,TRBJ2-5,TGTGCCAGCAGCATGACAGGGGGAGAAGAGACCCAGTACTTC,CASSMTGGEETQYF
few,-,TRBV27,TRBJ1-1,TGTGCCAGCAATACAGGGAATCCCACTGAAGCTTTCTTT,CASNTGNPTEAFF
-,-,TRBV19,TRBJ1-1,TGTGCCAGTAGTACACGCGGACAGAGATTCATGAACACTGAAGCTTTCTTT,CASSTRGQRFMNTEAFF
once,-,TRBV6-9,TRBJ2-4,TGTGCCAGCAGTTACTCACGTCTAGCCAAAAACATTCAGTACTTC,CASSYSRLAKNIQYF
few,TRBD1,TRBV10-3,TRBJ1-2,TGTGCCATCAGTGTACAGGGGGCGTCTGGCTACACCTTC,CAISVQGASGYTF
few,-,TRBV6-1,TRBJ2-1,TGTGCCAGCAGTCCCTTGTCCGAGCAGTTCTTC,CASSPLSEQFF
many,-,TRBV24-1,TRBJ1-5,TGTGCCACCAGTGATTCCGGTAGCAATCAGCCCCAGCATTTT,CATSDSGSNQPQHF
many,-,TRBV2,TRBJ2-5,TGTGCCAGCAGTGAAACAGCGGCACAAGAGACCCAGTACTTC,CASSETAAQETQYF
few,-,TRBV15,TRBJ2-2,TGTGCCACCAGCCCCTCGGGCTTGCAGGGGCGGTCTGAGGACGGGGAGCTGTTTTTT,CATSPSGLQGRSEDGELFF
many,-,TRBV2,TRBJ2-7,TGTGCCAACAAGGACAGTTTTCTCACCCTCTACGAGCAGTACTTC,CANKDSFLTLYEQYF